This TCR beta chain was sequenced in a study of identical twins. Trimming cost V 6 bases and J 3 bases, with 18 bases left between them. The CDR3 runs 16 residues. Per germline, CDR1 MNHNS and CDR2 SASEGT. Template switching added a universal primer binding site, and final cDNA carried unique molecular identifiers. TCRdb itself ran the 5' RACE reads through MiXCR, one entry per CDR3 protein. The sample records hundreds of thousands of distinct CDR3 sequences, 15% to 20% being singletons. This clonotype turned up a few times. In addition, the sample was reused for a study of T cells expressing NK-cell markers. That report notes: CD3+CD56+NKG2C+, CD3+CD56+NKG2C- and CD3+CD56-NKG2C+ T cells, once sorted, supplied the TCR beta repertoires. In the group of eight sequenced donors, seven were HCMV-seropositive and one was seronegative. Sorting in several experiments was restricted by an anti-gamma-delta TCR antibody to alpha-beta TCR T cells.

The J gene is TRBJ2-1, the V gene TRBV6-1, with a weak D call TRBD1 (5 bases). The sample comprised PBMCs. The receptor was isolated from a woman between 18 and 30 years old in good health. In DNA, the CDR3 is TGTGCCAGCAGCCAAAGGGGCAGGGCCCTCTACAATGAGCAGTTCTTC. Its protein is CASSQRGRALYNEQFF.